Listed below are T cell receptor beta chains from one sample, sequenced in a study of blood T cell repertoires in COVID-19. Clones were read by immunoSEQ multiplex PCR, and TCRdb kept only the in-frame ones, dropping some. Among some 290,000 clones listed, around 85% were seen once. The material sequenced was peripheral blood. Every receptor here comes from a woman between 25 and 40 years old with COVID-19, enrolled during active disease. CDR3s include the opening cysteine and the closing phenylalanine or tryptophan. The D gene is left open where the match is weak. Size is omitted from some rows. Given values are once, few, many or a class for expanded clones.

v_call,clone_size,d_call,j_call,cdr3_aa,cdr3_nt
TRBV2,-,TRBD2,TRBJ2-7,CASRPERGIGYEQYF,TGTGCCAGCAGGCCGGAGCGGGGGATCGGGTACGAGCAGTACTTC
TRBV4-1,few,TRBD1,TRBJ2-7,CASSQPRDRTPYEQYF,TGCGCCAGCAGCCAACCCCGGGACAGGACCCCCTACGAGCAGTACTTC
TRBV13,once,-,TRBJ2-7,CASSLEGPTYEQYF,TGTGCCAGCAGCCTAGAGGGGCCTACCTACGAGCAGTACTTC
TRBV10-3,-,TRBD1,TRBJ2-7,CAISYSGQGDYEQYF,TGTGCCATCAGTTATTCCGGGCAGGGGGACTACGAGCAGTACTTC
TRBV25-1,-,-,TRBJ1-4,CASSRRGATNEKLFF,TGTGCCAGCAGTCGACGGGGGGCAACTAATGAAAAACTGTTTTTT
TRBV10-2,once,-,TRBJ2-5,CASSELGVFETQYF,TGCGCCAGCAGTGAGCTGGGAGTTTTCGAGACCCAGTACTTC
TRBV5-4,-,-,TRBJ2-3,CASRPGTRGSTDTQYF,TGTGCCAGCAGGCCCGGGACGCGGGGTAGCACAGATACGCAGTATTTT
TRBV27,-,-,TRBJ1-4,CARRQTDEKLFF,TGTGCCCGCCGACAGACCGATGAAAAACTGTTTTTT
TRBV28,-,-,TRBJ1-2,CASSSPGGSNYGYTF,TGTGCCAGCAGTTCTCCGGGGGGATCTAACTATGGCTACACCTTC
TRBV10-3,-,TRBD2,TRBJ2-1,CAISESLAGAPYNEQFF,TGTGCCATCAGTGAGTCGCTAGCGGGGGCCCCCTACAATGAGCAGTTCTTC
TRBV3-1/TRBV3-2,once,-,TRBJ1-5,CASSHAQGPNQPQHF,TGTGCCAGCAGCCACGCACAGGGCCCCAATCAGCCCCAGCATTTT
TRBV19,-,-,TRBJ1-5,CASSIRQGPNQPQHF,TGTGCCAGTAGTATCCGTCAGGGCCCGAATCAGCCCCAGCATTTT
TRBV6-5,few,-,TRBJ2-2,CASSYEGTRGTGELFF,TGTGCCAGCAGTTACGAAGGGACACGAGGGACCGGGGAGCTGTTTTTT
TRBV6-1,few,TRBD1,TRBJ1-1,CASSELDRSNTEAFF,TGTGCCAGCAGTGAATTGGACAGGTCGAACACTGAAGCTTTCTTT
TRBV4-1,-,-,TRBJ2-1,CASQRSEGYREQFF,TGCGCCAGCCAAAGGTCCGAGGGCTACCGGGAGCAGTTCTTC
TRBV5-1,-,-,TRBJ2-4,CASSRGREWIQYF,TGCGCCAGCAGCCGGGGGAGAGAATGGATTCAGTACTTC
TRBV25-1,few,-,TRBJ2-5,CASSAFSPLLAETQYF,TGTGCCAGCAGTGCCTTCAGCCCCTTACTAGCAGAGACCCAGTACTTC
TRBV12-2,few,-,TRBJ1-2,CASRLGTGWTNNYGYTF,TGTGCAAGTCGCCTTGGGACAGGGTGGACTAATAACTATGGCTACACCTTC
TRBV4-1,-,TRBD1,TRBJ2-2,CASSQDGQGAFGGELFF,TGCGCCAGCAGCCAAGATGGGCAGGGGGCATTTGGCGGGGAGCTGTTTTTT
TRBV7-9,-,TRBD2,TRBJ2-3,CASSLGLAGGDTQYF,TGTGCCAGCAGCTTGGGCCTAGCGGGGGGGGATACGCAGTATTTT
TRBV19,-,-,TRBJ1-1,CASARGQYLMNTEAFF,TGTGCCAGTGCCCGAGGACAGTACCTCATGAACACTGAAGCTTTCTTT
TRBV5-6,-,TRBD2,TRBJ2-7,CASSTGLAEDYEQYF,TGTGCCAGCAGCACGGGACTAGCGGAGGACTACGAGCAGTACTTC
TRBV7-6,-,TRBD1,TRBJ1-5,CASSRDRGQSPQHF,TGTGCCAGCAGCCGCGACAGGGGGCAGTCCCCCCAGCATTTT
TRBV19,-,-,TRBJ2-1,CASSIELNYNEQFF,TGTGCCAGTAGTATAGAACTCAACTACAATGAGCAGTTCTTC
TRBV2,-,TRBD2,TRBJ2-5,CASSEVAGVETQYF,TGTGCCAGCAGTGAGGTAGCGGGGGTGGAGACCCAGTACTTC
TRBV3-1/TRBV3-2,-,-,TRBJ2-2,CASSRVTGELFF,TGTGCCAGCAGCCGCGTCACCGGGGAGCTGTTTTTT
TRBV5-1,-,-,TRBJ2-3,CASSPLVGSKADTQYF,TGCGCCAGCAGCCCTCTTGTCGGGTCCAAGGCAGATACGCAGTATTTT
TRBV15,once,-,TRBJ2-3,CATSRDAVETDTQYF,TGTGCCACCAGCAGAGATGCGGTTGAGACAGATACGCAGTATTTT
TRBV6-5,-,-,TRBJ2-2,CASVFYGELFF,TGTGCCAGCGTATTCTACGGGGAGCTGTTTTTT
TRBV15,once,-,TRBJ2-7,CATGAHYAYEQYF,TGTGCCACCGGTGCCCACTACGCCTACGAGCAGTACTTC
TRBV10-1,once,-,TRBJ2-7,CASSESGGLSYEQYF,TGCGCCAGCAGTGAGTCGGGGGGGCTCTCCTACGAGCAGTACTTC
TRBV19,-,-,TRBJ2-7,CASSTQPGYEQYF,TGTGCCAGTAGTACCCAGCCGGGCTACGAGCAGTACTTC
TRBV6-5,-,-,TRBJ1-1,CASSYSSRRGDEAFF,TGTGCCAGCAGTTACTCATCCAGACGGGGTGACGAAGCTTTCTTT
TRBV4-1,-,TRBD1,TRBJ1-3,CASSQGMTGGFGNTIYF,TGCGCCAGCAGCCAAGGGATGACAGGGGGCTTTGGAAACACCATATATTTT
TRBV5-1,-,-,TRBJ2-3,CASSRTGASTDTQYF,TGCGCCAGCAGCCGAACAGGCGCGAGCACAGATACGCAGTATTTT
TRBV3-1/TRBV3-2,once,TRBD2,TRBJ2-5,CASRRSSGGARETQYF,TGTGCCAGCAGACGATCGAGCGGGGGGGCCCGGGAGACCCAGTACTTC
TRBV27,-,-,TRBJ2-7,CASSLYQGTYEQYF,TGTGCCAGCAGTTTATACCAGGGGACCTACGAGCAGTACTTC
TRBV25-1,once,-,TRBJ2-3,CASSAPFPGRYTDTQYF,TGTGCCAGCAGTGCCCCCTTCCCGGGAAGATACACAGATACGCAGTATTTT
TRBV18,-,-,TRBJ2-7,CASSPRDSKYEQYF,TGTGCCAGCTCACCGCGGGACAGCAAGTACGAGCAGTACTTC
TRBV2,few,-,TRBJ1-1,CASSEARGMNTEAFF,TGTGCCAGCAGTGAAGCGCGGGGGATGAACACTGAAGCTTTCTTT
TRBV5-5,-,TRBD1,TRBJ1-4,CASSAIRQGGEKLFF,TGTGCCAGCAGTGCGATTCGACAGGGAGGCGAAAAACTGTTTTTT
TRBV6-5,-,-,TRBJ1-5,CASSMGQLGNQPQHF,TGTGCCAGCAGTATGGGCCAACTGGGTAATCAGCCCCAGCATTTT
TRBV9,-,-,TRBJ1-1,CASSVVSGTEAFF,TGTGCCAGCAGCGTAGTTTCCGGTACTGAAGCTTTCTTT
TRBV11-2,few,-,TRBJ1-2,CASRESQGWNNYGYTF,TGTGCCAGCAGGGAGTCGCAGGGGTGGAATAACTATGGCTACACCTTC
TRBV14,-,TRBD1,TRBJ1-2,CASSPWDSQTLIYGYTF,TGTGCCAGCAGCCCCTGGGACAGCCAAACCCTAATCTATGGCTACACCTTC
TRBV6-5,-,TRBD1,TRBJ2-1,CASSQDRGTSNEQFF,TGTGCCAGCAGTCAGGACAGGGGAACTAGCAATGAGCAGTTCTTC
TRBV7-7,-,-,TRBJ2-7,CASSPYPQGYEQYF,TGTGCCAGCAGTCCGTACCCCCAGGGCTACGAGCAGTACTTC
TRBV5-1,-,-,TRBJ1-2,CASSLEGNYGYTF,TGCGCCAGCAGCCTAGAGGGAAATTATGGCTACACCTTC
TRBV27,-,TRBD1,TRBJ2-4,CASSLAGGDLAKNIQYF,TGTGCCAGCAGTTTAGCAGGGGGAGACTTGGCCAAAAACATTCAGTACTTC